These 24 T cell receptor beta chains came from one sample sequenced in a study of neoadjuvant nivolumab and ipilimumab in lung cancer. Libraries were prepared by immunoSEQ multiplex PCR; TCRdb keeps only in-frame clonotypes and omits some of them. Of approximately 30,000 clones listed, about nine tenths are singletons. Material: peripheral blood, obtained after neoadjuvant nivolumab, alone or with ipilimumab, at or shortly before surgery. Receptors were obtained from an adult with non-small cell lung cancer.

This rearrangement joins TRBV9 to TRBJ2-1, with D possibly matching TRBD2 (6 bases). The germline gives CDR1 SGDLS, CDR2 YYNGEE. The V end lost 0 bases, the J end lost 5 bases, and 9 bases lay between the germline ends. The CDR3 contains 14 residues. CDR3 amino acids: CASSVATSNNEQFF. CDR3 in DNA: TGTGCCAGCAGCGTAGCTACTAGCAACAATGAGCAGTTCTTC.

The V and J genes are TRBV5-1 and TRBJ2-1; 10 nucleotides match TRBD2. V was pared by 5 bases and J by 12 bases, with 14 bases of the junction left unmatched. CDR1 and CDR2 from the germline V gene are SGHRS and YFSETQ. The CDR3 runs 15 residues. The CDR3, as DNA: TGCGCCAGCAGTCCTGAAGGGACTAGCGTGGGTGGGCAGTTCTTC. Residues: CASSPEGTSVGGQFF. The full variable domain, in which reference TRBV5-1 and TRBJ2-1 provide the parts outside the CDR3, is KAGVTQTPRYLIKTRGQQVTLSCSPISGHRSVSWYQQTPGQGLQFLFEYFSETQRNKGNFPGRFSGRQFSNSRSEMNVSTLELGDSALYLCASSPEGTSVGGQFFGPGTRLTVL.

The rearrangement uses TRBV9 and TRBJ1-3; tentative D call: TRBD1 (6 bases). Germline V gene data show CDR1 as SGDLS and CDR2 as YYNGEE. Trimming shortened V by 5 bases and J by 4 bases, and 7 bases separated the two germline ends. The CDR3 covers 12 residues. The CDR3 region is CASRGAGNTIYF. CDR3 nucleotides: TGTGCCAGCAGGGGGGCAGGAAACACCATATATTTT. The variable domain in full, with the rest retrieved from reference TRBV9 and TRBJ1-3, is DSGVTQTPKHLITATGQRVTLRCSPRSGDLSVYWYQQSLDQGLQFLIQYYNGEERAKGNILERFSAQQFPDLHSELNLSSLELGDSALYFCASRGAGNTIYFGEGSWLTVV.

This chain joins TRBV7-9 and TRBJ1-5; D is unresolved. CDR1 is SEHNR, CDR2 FQNEAQ, per germline (reference sequence). The CDR3 sequence is 13 residues long. V lost 6 bases, J lost 6 bases, and 12 bases lay in between. CDR3 loop: CASRPLRAQPQHF. CDR3 bases: TGTGCCAGCAGACCCTTAAGGGCTCAGCCCCAGCATTTT.

J is TRBJ1-1 and V is TRBV5-1, with D possibly matching TRBD1 (5 bases). The CDR3 totals 15 residues. V was trimmed by 0 bases and J by 4 bases, leaving 13 bases between them. Germline loops: CDR1 SGHRS, CDR2 YFSETQ. The CDR3 loop is CASSLAQAGPTEAFF. The CDR3 region has the DNA TGCGCCAGCAGCTTGGCGCAGGCAGGGCCCACTGAAGCTTTCTTT.

Only one count was recorded for this clone. This sequence joins TRBV4-3 and TRBJ2-3, with TRBD2 identical over 12 bases. J lost 9 bases, V lost 2 bases, and 6 bases had no gene match. The germline CDR1 and CDR2 sequences are LGHNA and YSLEER. This CDR3 has 15 amino acids. CDR3 sequence: CASSQTSGGPWTQYF. The DNA for the CDR3 is TGCGCCAGCAGCCAAACTAGCGGGGGGCCTTGGACGCAGTATTTT.

For the CDR3, the DNA is TGTGCCAGCAGGGCCAGTGAGCCCACAGATACGCAGTATTTT. This encodes CASRASEPTDTQYF. The genes are TRBV7-9 and TRBJ2-3, with D uncertain. Germline V lookup: CDR1 SEHNR, CDR2 FQNEAQ (reference sequence). The CDR3 totals 14 residues. Trimming stripped 6 bases from V and 2 bases from J, with 12 bases between.

This clone was seen once. The rearrangement joins TRBV6-1 to TRBJ2-1; tentative D call: TRBD1 (5 bases). The CDR3 contains 13 residues. In germline, CDR1 is MNHNS, CDR2 SASEGT. V dropped 4 bases and J dropped 4 bases, with 8 bases sitting between them. The CDR3 DNA sequence: TGTGCCAGCAGTGCCACAGGTTACAATGAGCAGTTCTTC. Residues: CASSATGYNEQFF.

The chain recombines TRBV7-2 with TRBJ1-2, with D perhaps TRBD1 (5 bases). CDR1 SGHTA and CDR2 FQGNSA come from the germline V gene. The ends were cut back, 1 base at V and 3 bases at J, with 9 bases in the middle. The CDR3 spans 14 residues. The CDR3 DNA follows: TGTGCCAGCAGCTTAGGCGCACAGGACTATGGCTACACCTTC. This gives the protein CASSLGAQDYGYTF.

The gene calls are TRBV6-5 and TRBJ2-6; unclear D gene. The CDR3 has 14 amino acids. Germline-derived CDR1 and CDR2 are MNHEY and SVGAGI. The V end was cut by 4 bases, the J end by 0 bases, with 4 bases between. The CDR3 region is CASSWDSGANVLTF. CDR3 DNA: TGTGCCAGCAGTTGGGACTCTGGGGCCAACGTCCTGACTTTC.

In this sample, this clone turned up once. Here the CDR3 DNA reads TGTGCCAGCTTTACAGGGTCCGCTGGAAACACCATATATTTT. Translated: CASFTGSAGNTIYF. This chain uses TRBV18 with TRBJ1-3; D may be TRBD1 (6 bases). The CDR3 length is 14 residues. V lost 7 bases and J lost 2, with 12 bases in between. Per the germline V gene, CDR1 is KGHSH and CDR2 is LQKENI.

The chain is built from TRBV5-4 and TRBJ2-1, with D unresolved. Trimming removed 3 bases at V and 0 bases at J, with 7 bases between. Germline V gene sequence: CDR1 SGHNT, CDR2 YYREEE (reference sequence). The CDR3 runs to 14 residues. CDR3 sequence (DNA): TGTGCCAGCAGCTACAGTTCCTCCTACAATGAGCAGTTCTTC. It yields the protein CASSYSSSYNEQFF.

The chain has TRBV13 and TRBJ1-6; 7 bases match TRBD1. Per germline, CDR1 PRHDT and CDR2 FYEKMQ (reference sequence). V lost 5 bases to trimming and J lost 4 bases; unmatched junction nucleotides: 11. This CDR3 region has 17 residues. As DNA, the CDR3 is TGTGCCAGCAGCCAGACGGAGGGGACAGCGTATAATTCACCCCTCCACTTT. Its translation is CASSQTEGTAYNSPLHF. The variable domain in full, with the rest retrieved from reference TRBV13 and TRBJ1-6, is AAGVIQSPRHLIKEKRETATLKCYPIPRHDTVYWYQQGPGQDPQFLISFYEKMQSDKGSIPDRFSAQQFSDYHSELNMSSLELGDSALYFCASSQTEGTAYNSPLHFGNGTRLTVT.

This chain links TRBV5-6 with TRBJ2-1; TRBD2 agrees at 14 bases. Germline-derived CDR1 and CDR2 are SGHDT and YYEEEE. Unmatched junction bases numbered 4, after V lost 5 bases and J lost 0 bases. CDR3 length: 17 residues. CDR3 DNA sequence: TGTGCCAGCAGAGGACTAGCGGGGGGCCACTCCTACAATGAGCAGTTCTTC. Its protein is CASRGLAGGHSYNEQFF.

This chain links TRBV4-1 with TRBJ1-5, with D possibly TRBD1 on 5 matching bases. CDR1 is MGHRA and CDR2 is YSYEKL in the germline V gene. V lost 5 bases, J lost 3 bases, and 11 bases lay in between. The CDR3 length is 14 residues. CDR3 residues: CASSWDGSNQPQHF. The CDR3 coding sequence is TGCGCCAGCAGCTGGGACGGATCCAATCAGCCCCAGCATTTT.

The V call is TRBV5-6, the J call TRBJ1-6; 9 positions match TRBD1. The CDR3 loop spans 14 amino acids. The germline V gene encodes CDR1 SGHDT and CDR2 YYEEEE. J gave up 7 bases and V 4 bases, and 3 bases lay outside the gene matches. CDR3 DNA: TGTGCCAGCAGCCCGGGACAGGGAAATTCACCCCTCCACTTT. It is translated as CASSPGQGNSPLHF.

In this sample, this clone turned up once. The chain has TRBV4-1 and TRBJ1-2; unclear D gene. Germline CDR1 reads MGHRA; CDR2 reads YSYEKL. Trimming cost V 1 base and J 3 bases, with 15 bases left between them. The CDR3 totals 16 residues. This CDR3 reads CASSQVVTTWDYGYTF. The CDR3 region has the DNA TGCGCCAGCAGCCAAGTGGTCACTACATGGGACTATGGCTACACCTTC.

This rearrangement joins TRBV5-1 to TRBJ2-7; D might be TRBD1 or TRBD2, each matching 5 bases. The CDR3 has 15 residues. Trimming removed 0 bases at V and 3 bases at J, with 13 bases between. Germline V gene data show CDR1 as SGHRS and CDR2 as YFSETQ. CDR3 DNA sequence: TGCGCCAGCAGCTTGGATCAGGGACCCCTCTACGAGCAGTACTTC. It translates to CASSLDQGPLYEQYF.

This sequence joins TRBV6-5 and TRBJ1-1; D call uncertain. The CDR3 runs to 13 residues. Trimming took off 2 bases at V and 0 bases at J, with 4 bases between the two ends. Germline V gene sequence: CDR1 MNHEY, CDR2 SVGAGI. This CDR3 reads CASSYLMNTEAFF. DNA of the CDR3: TGTGCCAGCAGTTACCTGATGAACACTGAAGCTTTCTTT.

This clone was seen more than once but under ten times. The gene calls are TRBV5-5 and TRBJ1-3; D call uncertain. Trimming shortened V by 5 bases and J by 0 bases, and 12 bases separated the two germline ends. Germline V gene lookup returns CDR1 SGHKS and CDR2 YYEKEE (reference sequence). This CDR3 has 15 residues. The CDR3 nucleotides are TGTGCCAGCAGTTCTCACATTACCTCTGGAAACACCATATATTTT. Encoded protein: CASSSHITSGNTIYF.

This clone is a singleton in its sample. The sample has other DNA sequences that encode this CDR3 too. The chain links TRBV10-3 to TRBJ1-5; D uncertain. Looked up from germline, CDR1 is ENHRY and CDR2 is SYGVKD. This CDR3 is built from 13 residues. Trimming stripped 6 bases from V and 0 bases from J, with 6 bases between. The chain's CDR3 is CAIRTDSNQPQHF. The CDR3 DNA is TGTGCCATCAGGACCGATAGCAATCAGCCCCAGCATTTT.

The gene calls are TRBV9 and TRBJ1-5; D gene ambiguous. CDR3 length: 15 amino acids. Looked up from germline, CDR1 is SGDLS and CDR2 is YYNGEE. V was clipped by 0 bases and J by 0 bases, with 7 bases between them. The chain's CDR3 is CASSVGAYSNQPQHF. CDR3 DNA sequence: TGTGCCAGCAGCGTAGGGGCTTATAGCAATCAGCCCCAGCATTTT.

The rearrangement links TRBV7-2 to TRBJ2-1, with D perhaps given as TRBD1 or TRBD2 (6 bases each). V shed 1 base and J shed 2 bases, with 9 bases lying between them. Germline assignment: CDR1 SGHTA and CDR2 FQGNSA. The CDR3 totals 15 residues. In nucleotides, the CDR3 is TGTGCCAGCAGCTTAGTGGGGGGCCCCTACAATGAGCAGTTCTTC. Its protein is CASSLVGGPYNEQFF.

The chain recombines TRBV7-9 with TRBJ2-6; 10 bases match TRBD1. The CDR3 runs to 19 residues. V lost 0 bases, J lost 0 bases, and 5 bases stayed unmatched. Germline CDR1 is SEHNR and CDR2 is FQNEAQ (reference sequence). CDR3 sequence: CASSLAGDRGYSGANVLTF. The CDR3 DNA reads TGTGCCAGCAGCTTAGCAGGGGACAGGGGATACTCTGGGGCCAACGTCCTGACTTTC. The entire variable domain, with the rest obtained from reference TRBV7-9 and TRBJ2-6, is as follows: DTGVSQNPRHKITKRGQNVTFRCDPISEHNRLYWYRQTLGQGPEFLTYFQNEAQLEKSRLLSDRFSAERPKGSFSTLEIQRTEQGDSAMYLCASSLAGDRGYSGANVLTFGAGSRLTVL.